This T cell receptor beta chain was recorded in a study of T cell changes during pregnancy in multiple sclerosis. Produced via immunoSEQ multiplex PCR; TCRdb's table is partial and in-frame only. The repertoire holds approximately 52,000 clones, with almost 95% as singletons. This receptor was obtained from a female donor with multiple sclerosis, enrolled in a pregnancy study. The input for sequencing was CD4+ T cells from peripheral blood mononuclear cells, taken in the third trimester of pregnancy.

DNA for the CDR3: TGTGCCAGCAGTCCTTTGGCTAGGATGAGCTCCTACAATGAGCAGTTCTTC. Its protein product is CASSPLARMSSYNEQFF. The chain employs TRBV27 and TRBJ2-1, with D uncertain. Germline CDR1 reads MNHEY; CDR2 reads SMNVEV (reference sequence). The CDR3 has 17 residues. V was cut by 5 bases and J by 0 bases, with 17 bases left in between.